The clone carrying this TCR beta chain was observed at least ten times. TCR beta VDJ and CDR3 profiling used genomic DNA as template. TCRdb itself ran the reads through MiXCR, one entry per CDR3 protein. The data hold about 210,000 distinct CDR3 sequences, with around 32% observed a single time. This entry is derived from a study of CD8+CD57+ T cells in acquired aplastic anemia. Germline assignment: CDR1 ENHRY and CDR2 SYGVKD. The V and J ends lost 6 bases and 5 bases, in that order; junction bases with no gene match: 6. The CDR3 contains 16 residues. The TCR originated in a human donor in good health, serving as a control. The rearrangement joins TRBV10-3 to TRBJ2-1; 14 nucleotides agree with TRBD2. Sequencing was done on a sample of sorted CD4+, CD8+, or CD8+CD57+ T cells (not recorded which) from PBMCs. This CDR3 reads CAIRTGTSGGNNEQFF. CDR3 sequence (DNA): TGTGCCATCAGAACCGGGACTAGCGGGGGTAACAATGAGCAGTTCTTC.